Detailed here is one T cell receptor beta chain. The record originates from a study of Tregs in tolerant kidney transplant recipients. Sequenced by immunoSEQ multiplex PCR; TCRdb stores in-frame clones only, minus some. The sample consists of fewer than 80,000 clones, 98% of them appearing once. The germline CDR1 and CDR2 sequences are SGHAT and FQNNGV. The CDR3 extends over 18 amino acids. The V segment lost 4 bases and the J segment 1 base; nucleotides outside the gene matches: 15. Sequenced material: Tregs from blood, taken before the transplant. The rearrangement links TRBV11-2 to TRBJ2-7; 8 positions match TRBD1. The receptor was isolated from a human donor who received a combined kidney and bone marrow transplant. CDR3 coding DNA: TGTGCCAGCAGCTCCCAACTCGCCTACAGGGGGGATTCCTACGAGCAGTACTTC. Protein: CASSSQLAYRGDSYEQYF.